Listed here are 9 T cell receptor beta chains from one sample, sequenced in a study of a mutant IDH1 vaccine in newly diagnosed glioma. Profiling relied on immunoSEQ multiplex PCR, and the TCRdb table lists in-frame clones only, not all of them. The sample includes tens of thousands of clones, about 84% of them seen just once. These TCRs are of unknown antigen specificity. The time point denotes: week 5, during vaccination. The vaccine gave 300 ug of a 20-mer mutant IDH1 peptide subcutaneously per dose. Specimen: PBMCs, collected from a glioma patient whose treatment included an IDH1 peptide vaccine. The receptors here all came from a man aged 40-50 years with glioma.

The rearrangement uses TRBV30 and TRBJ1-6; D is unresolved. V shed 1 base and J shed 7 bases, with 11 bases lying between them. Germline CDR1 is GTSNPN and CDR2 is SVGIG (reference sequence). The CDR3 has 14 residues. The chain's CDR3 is CAWSAPIGNSPLHF. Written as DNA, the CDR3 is TGTGCCTGGAGTGCCCCCATTGGGAATTCACCCCTCCACTTT.

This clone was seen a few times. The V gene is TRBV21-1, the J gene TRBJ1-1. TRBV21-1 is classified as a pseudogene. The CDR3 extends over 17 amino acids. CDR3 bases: TGTGCCAGCAGGGTTTTCACGGGGGAGACGGAGAACACTGAAGCTTTCTTT. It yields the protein CASRVFTGETENTEAFF.

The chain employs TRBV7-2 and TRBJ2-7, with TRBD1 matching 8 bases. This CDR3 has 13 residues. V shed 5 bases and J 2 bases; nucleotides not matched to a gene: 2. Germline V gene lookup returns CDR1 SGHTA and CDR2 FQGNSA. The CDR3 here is CASSTTGAYEQYF. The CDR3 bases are TGTGCCAGCAGCACGACAGGGGCCTACGAGCAGTACTTC. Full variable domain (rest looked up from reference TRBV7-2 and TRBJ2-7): GAGVSQSPSNKVTEKGKDVELRCDPISGHTALYWYRQSLGQGLEFLIYFQGNSAPDKSGLPSDRFSAERTGGSVSTLTIQRTQQEDSAVYLCASSTTGAYEQYFGPGTRLTVT.

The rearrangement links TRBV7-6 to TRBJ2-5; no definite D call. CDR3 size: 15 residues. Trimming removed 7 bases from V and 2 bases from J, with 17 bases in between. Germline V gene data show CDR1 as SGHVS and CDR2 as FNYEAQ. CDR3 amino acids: CASTSSRVRQETQYF. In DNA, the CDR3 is TGTGCCAGCACCTCCTCCCGGGTTCGACAAGAGACCCAGTACTTC.

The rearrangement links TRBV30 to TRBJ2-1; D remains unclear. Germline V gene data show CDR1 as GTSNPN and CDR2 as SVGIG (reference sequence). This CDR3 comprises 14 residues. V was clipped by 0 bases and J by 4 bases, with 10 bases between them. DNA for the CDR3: TGTGCCTGGAGTGTCTCTACGATTTACAATGAGCAGTTCTTC. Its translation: CAWSVSTIYNEQFF.

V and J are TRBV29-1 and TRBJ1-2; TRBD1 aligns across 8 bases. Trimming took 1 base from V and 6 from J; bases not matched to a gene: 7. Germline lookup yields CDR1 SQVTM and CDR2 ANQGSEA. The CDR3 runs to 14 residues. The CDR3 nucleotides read TGCAGCGTTGAAGCAAGGACAGGGTCCGATGGCTACACCTTC. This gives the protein CSVEARTGSDGYTF.

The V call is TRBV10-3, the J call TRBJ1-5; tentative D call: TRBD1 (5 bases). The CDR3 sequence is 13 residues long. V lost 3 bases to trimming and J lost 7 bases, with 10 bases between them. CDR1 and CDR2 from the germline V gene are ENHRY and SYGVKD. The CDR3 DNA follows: TGTGCCATCAGTGAAACGGAGGGGCAGCCCCAGCATTTT. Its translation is CAISETEGQPQHF.

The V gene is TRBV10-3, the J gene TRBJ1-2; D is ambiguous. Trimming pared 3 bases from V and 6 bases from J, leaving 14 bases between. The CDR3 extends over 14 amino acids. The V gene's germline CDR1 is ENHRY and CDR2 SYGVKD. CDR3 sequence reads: CAISEGRSWDGYTF. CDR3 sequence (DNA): TGTGCCATCAGTGAAGGGAGGTCGTGGGATGGCTACACCTTC.

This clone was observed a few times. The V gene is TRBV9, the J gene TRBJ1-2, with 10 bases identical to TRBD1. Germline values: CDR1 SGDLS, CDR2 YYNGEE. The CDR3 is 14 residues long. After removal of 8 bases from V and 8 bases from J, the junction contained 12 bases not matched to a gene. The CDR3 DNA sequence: TGTGCCAGTAACCCGGGTGGACAGGGGGGCGGCTACACCTTC. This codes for CASNPGGQGGGYTF.